This is a list of T cell receptor beta chains from one sample in a study of early T cells in non-severe SARS-CoV-2 infection. MiXCR, applied by TCRdb to the 5' RACE reads, yields one record per CDR3 protein. The sample contains 110,000 or so distinct CDR3 sequences, roughly 12% of which appear only once. Sequences were obtained from whole blood. These receptor sequences come from an adult who was a healthcare worker with PCR-confirmed SARS-CoV-2 infection or an uninfected control (not recorded which). CDR3s include the opening cysteine and the closing phenylalanine or tryptophan. The D gene is left open where the match is weak. Clone size is shown for a subset of rows, as once, few, many or a class of expanded clone.

TRBJ2-3 14 few TRBV10-2 . CASSAASRVDTQYF TGCGCCAGCAGTGCCGCTAGTAGGGTAGATACGCAGTATTTT
TRBJ2-5 15 many TRBV9 TRBD2 CASSVFPAGEETQYF TGTGCCAGCAGCGTATTTCCAGCGGGGGAAGAGACCCAGTACTTC
TRBJ2-3 17 few TRBV7-6 TRBD2 CASSLFIAGGAIDTQYF TGTGCCAGCAGCTTATTCATTGCCGGGGGGGCAATAGATACGCAGTATTTT
TRBJ1-1 16 . TRBV5-1 . CASSLDPRGGSTEAFF TGCGCCAGCAGCTTAGACCCGAGAGGGGGAAGCACTGAAGCTTTCTTT
TRBJ2-1 16 many TRBV15 . CATSRGTVGPYNEQFF TGTGCCACCAGCAGAGGTACAGTGGGCCCTTACAATGAGCAGTTCTTC
TRBJ2-7 15 . TRBV3-1 . CASSPSVGPTYEQYF TGTGCCAGCAGCCCTTCGGTTGGGCCGACCTACGAGCAGTACTTC
TRBJ2-1 12 many TRBV2 . CASSEAHDSLPF TGTGCCAGCAGTGAAGCGCATGACAGTCTCCCCTTC
TRBJ2-4 15 few TRBV28 . CASSTSSWAKNIQYF TGTGCCAGCAGTACTAGCAGTTGGGCCAAAAACATTCAGTACTTC
TRBJ2-1 16 . TRBV18 . CASSVLLSGAGGEQFF TGTGCCAGCTCGGTCCTTCTATCGGGGGCCGGGGGTGAGCAGTTCTTC
TRBJ2-4 20 . TRBV12-3/TRBV12-4 . CASSSSMGTGPGWAKNIQYF TGTGCCAGCAGTAGTTCCATGGGTACAGGTCCAGGGTGGGCCAAAAACATTCAGTACTTC
TRBJ1-5 19 . TRBV6-8 TRBD1 CASSSPTGGRRSSNQPQHF TGTGCCAGCAGCTCCCCGACAGGGGGTAGGAGGAGTAGCAATCAGCCCCAGCATTTT
TRBJ1-1 12 many TRBV2 . CASSEQGTEAFF TGTGCCAGCAGTGAACAGGGGACTGAAGCTTTCTTT
TRBJ2-1 15 many TRBV11-2 . CASSYSRSSYNEQFF TGTGCCAGCAGCTACAGTAGGAGCTCCTACAATGAGCAGTTCTTC
TRBJ2-1 16 few TRBV7-2 . CASSLALGGSYNEQFF TGTGCCAGCAGCTTAGCACTAGGGGGTTCCTACAATGAGCAGTTCTTC
TRBJ1-2 16 . TRBV4-1 . CASSQDRTSRNYGYTF TGCGCCAGCAGCCAAGATCGGACCTCGCGGAACTATGGCTACACCTTC
TRBJ2-7 15 few TRBV7-9 . CASSLVGQVGYEQYF TGTGCCAGCAGCTTAGTGGGCCAGGTCGGCTACGAGCAGTACTTC
TRBJ2-7 14 many TRBV28 . CASSLWGSTDEQYF TGTGCCAGCAGTTTATGGGGGTCGACGGACGAGCAGTACTTC
TRBJ2-7 15 . TRBV3-1 . CASSHRRNGEVEQYF TGTGCCAGCAGCCACAGACGGAATGGGGAGGTCGAGCAGTACTTC
TRBJ2-3 11 many TRBV6-5 . CASSSTDTQYF TGTGCCAGCAGCTCCACAGATACGCAGTATTTT
TRBJ1-2 11 many TRBV20-1 . CSASPAGGYTF TGCAGTGCTAGTCCCGCGGGTGGCTACACCTTC
TRBJ1-3 14 . TRBV11-2 . CASSLTPEGDTIYF TGTGCCAGCAGCTTAACGCCAGAGGGGGACACCATATATTTT
TRBJ2-3 13 . TRBV20-1 TRBD2 CSAHGTITDTQYF TGCAGTGCCCACGGGACTATTACAGATACGCAGTATTTT
TRBJ2-1 15 few TRBV7-2 . CASTPSASGPNEQFF TGTGCCAGCACCCCTAGCGCGAGTGGCCCCAATGAGCAGTTCTTC
TRBJ2-3 15 . TRBV6-5 TRBD2 CASSYLAAVSDTQYF TGTGCCAGCAGTTATCTAGCGGCGGTATCAGATACGCAGTATTTT
TRBJ2-7 15 many TRBV6-1 . CASSPTRGVRYEQYF TGTGCCAGCAGTCCTACCCGGGGAGTCCGTTACGAGCAGTACTTC
TRBJ2-1 15 . TRBV18 TRBD2 CASSPRSGIYNEQFF TGTGCCAGCTCACCCCGGAGCGGGATCTACAATGAGCAGTTCTTC
TRBJ1-5 15 . TRBV29-1 . CSAAYGFGSNQPQHF TGCAGCGCAGCTTATGGGTTTGGGAGCAATCAGCCCCAGCATTTT
TRBJ2-1 18 many TRBV19 TRBD2 CASSSTSGRDSSYNEQFF TGTGCCAGTAGTTCTACTAGCGGGAGGGACAGCTCCTACAATGAGCAGTTCTTC
TRBJ1-2 11 many TRBV5-6 TRBD1 CASSLEGATTF TGTGCCAGCAGCTTGGAGGGGGCCACCACCTTC